This section outlines one TCR beta chain sequence together with its context. The antigen is not known. Using immunoSEQ multiplex PCR, the repertoire was profiled, and TCRdb retains in-frame clones only, with some absent. The profile shows around 15,000 clones, approximately 55% of them singletons. Recipient PBMCs carried a CFSE label and met irradiated graft donor PBMCs for approximately six days before FACS sorting. The data originate from a study of Tregs in tolerant kidney transplant recipients. V gave up 6 bases and J gave up 8 bases, with 19 bases separating them. The CDR3 is made up of 15 amino acids. Germline assignment: CDR1 MDHEN and CDR2 SYDVKM. Whole-study results and caveats: Tolerant patients' donor-specific Tregs expanded beyond overall Tregs, suggesting antigen-driven growth.

The sample here was CD4+ T cells from blood cultured with allogeneic cells, taken before the transplant. The sequence derives from a human patient who received a combined kidney and bone marrow transplant. V is TRBV28 and J is TRBJ1-4, with a possible D match to TRBD1 (5 bases). The CDR3 loop is CASSAGGTGKEKLFF. The CDR3, as DNA: TGTGCCAGCAGCGCGGGGGGGACCGGAAAGGAAAAACTGTTTTTT.